This T cell receptor beta chain was captured in a study of blood T cells in healthy people across ages. Overall study findings and caveats: In older individuals, TCR beta diversity per million T cells was lower, falling roughly linearly with age.

It was with a sample-barcoded 5' primer and a J-beta primer mix that a second PCR of roughly 7 to 12 cycles was run. MiXCR was run by TCRdb on the 5' RACE reads, yielding one entry per CDR3 protein. Of around 1.5 million distinct CDR3 sequences listed, roughly 40% are singletons. This clonotype was recorded once. What it recognizes is unknown. Germline-derived CDR1 and CDR2 are MDHEN and SYDVKM. Trimming pared 3 bases from V and 6 bases from J, leaving 14 bases between. The CDR3 is 14 amino acids. Sequenced: blood. This sequence joins TRBV28 and TRBJ1-2, with D possibly being TRBD1 (6 bases). The TCR was taken from a woman under 30 in good health. The CDR3 DNA sequence: TGTGCCAGCAGTTTCCCCGACAGGAGTAATGGCTACACCTTC. Its translation is CASSFPDRSNGYTF.